This T cell receptor (beta chain) is drawn from a study of T cell responses to AZD1222 COVID-19 vaccine. Study-level points and caveats: Along spike, vaccine-associated CD4 TCRs were found throughout, with dominance at 160-218 and 743-854. Clonal diversity may have been underestimated in mostly white British donors. The study identified only six AZD1222 recipients as seropositive at baseline.

The assay was immunoSEQ multiplex PCR, and TCRdb's table has in-frame clones only and misses some. Of around 80,000 clones listed, approximately 90% are singletons. Points on this clone: The antigen remains undetermined.

Trimming pared 3 bases from V and 7 bases from J, leaving 10 bases between. Germline V CDR1 and CDR2: MDHEN, SYDVKM. The CDR3 is 13 amino acids. J is TRBJ2-1 and V is TRBV28, with TRBD1 as a possible D gene (5 bases). The sequence derives from an adult who received the AZD1222 COVID-19 vaccine. The sequences come from peripheral blood, collected 28 days after the second AZD1222 dose. This CDR3 reads CASSFSGWNEQFF. The CDR3 region has the DNA TGTGCCAGCAGTTTTTCAGGGTGGAATGAGCAGTTCTTC.